Shown below are 7 T cell receptor beta chains from a single sample sequenced in a study of blood T cell repertoires in COVID-19. Assay used: immunoSEQ multiplex PCR; TCRdb lists only in-frame clones, some missing. The data show about 220,000 clones, with around 88% seen just once and 8.2% held by the top ten. Sample: peripheral blood. These receptor sequences come from a woman in her fifties or sixties with acute or convalescent COVID-19.

The genes are TRBV27 and TRBJ2-6; 7 positions agree with TRBD1. From germline, CDR1 is MNHEY and CDR2 SMNVEV (reference sequence). The CDR3 runs 17 residues. Germline trimming cut 6 bases from V and 0 bases from J; bases unmatched to any gene: 8. Here the CDR3 reads CASRSGGLISGANVLTF. The CDR3, as DNA: TGTGCCAGCAGATCAGGGGGTCTGATCTCTGGGGCCAACGTCCTGACTTTC.

The gene calls are TRBV10-3 and TRBJ1-2; no reliable D call. Germline CDR1 and CDR2: ENHRY and SYGVKD. This CDR3 is 14 amino acids long. V lost 2 bases and J lost 4, with 11 bases in between. The CDR3 protein is CAISEDRDSYGYTF. The CDR3 DNA is TGTGCCATCAGTGAGGACCGAGACTCCTATGGCTACACCTTC.

This chain joins TRBV11-2 and TRBJ1-2; a possible D gene is TRBD1 (6 bases). V was clipped by 3 bases and J by 5 bases, with 13 bases between them. In germline, CDR1 is SGHAT, CDR2 FQNNGV. CDR3 length: 14 amino acids. CDR3 region: CASSLGGAGYGYTF. In DNA form, the CDR3 reads TGTGCCAGCAGCTTGGGGGGGGCAGGGTATGGCTACACCTTC.

V and J are TRBV9 and TRBJ1-1; 7 nucleotides align to TRBD1. V shed 4 bases and J 7 bases; nucleotides not matched to a gene: 10. Germline CDR1 reads SGDLS; CDR2 reads YYNGEE. This CDR3 spans 14 amino acids. The CDR3 spells CASSPPGGFVEAFF. CDR3 sequence (DNA): TGTGCCAGCAGCCCCCCAGGGGGATTCGTTGAAGCTTTCTTT.

This clone was seen only a few times. This sequence joins TRBV3-1 (or the pseudogene TRBV3-2) and TRBJ1-1; D remains unclear. The CDR3 has 15 amino acids. In germline, CDR1 is LGHDT, CDR2 YNNKEL (reference sequence). V dropped 4 bases and J dropped 4 bases, with 16 bases sitting between them. CDR3 in amino acids: CASSPPLGGITEAFF. CDR3 sequence (DNA): TGTGCCAGCAGCCCGCCGTTAGGAGGGATCACTGAAGCTTTCTTT.

The chain uses TRBV7-2 and TRBJ1-2; D might be TRBD1 (6 bases). The CDR3 totals 16 residues. Germline V lookup: CDR1 SGHTA, CDR2 FQGNSA. V dropped 5 bases and J dropped 5 bases, with 21 bases sitting between them. The CDR3 coding sequence is TGTGCCAGCAGCCAAGGTTCTTGGGGGCAGGGGTATGGCTACACCTTC. It specifies CASSQGSWGQGYGYTF.

The gene calls are TRBV5-1 and TRBJ1-2; D uncertain. V was shortened by 1 base and J by 1 base, with 8 bases between the two germline ends. Germline CDR1 is SGHRS and CDR2 is YFSETQ. The CDR3 is 14 amino acids. As DNA, the CDR3 is TGCGCCAGCAGCTTGTCAGTGATTAACTATGGCTACACCTTC. Its protein product is CASSLSVINYGYTF. The whole variable domain, remainder taken from reference TRBV5-1 and TRBJ1-2, is KAGVTQTPRYLIKTRGQQVTLSCSPISGHRSVSWYQQTPGQGLQFLFEYFSETQRNKGNFPGRFSGRQFSNSRSEMNVSTLELGDSALYLCASSLSVINYGYTFGSGTRLTVV.